These T cell receptor beta chains were read from a single sample in a study of blood T cell repertoires in COVID-19. The protocol was immunoSEQ multiplex PCR, while the TCRdb copy is restricted to in-frame clones and leaves out a portion. The table has over 70,000 clones, 90% seen once. The sequencing input was peripheral blood. The receptors were sampled from a woman older than 75 with active or convalescent COVID-19. The CDR3 runs from the conserved cysteine through the conserved F or W. A D gene is named only where the DNA matches it firmly. Some rows have no size entry. The others give once, few or many, or a class for an expanded clone.

>TRBJ2-5|-|-|TRBV6-6
TGTGCCAGCACCCCCGGTATAGAAGAGACCCAGTACTTC
CASTPGIEETQYF
>TRBJ2-2|TRBD2|-|TRBV10-3
TGTGCTAGCGGGGCTAGCGGGAGCGCCGGGGAGCTGTTTTTT
CASGASGSAGELFF
>TRBJ2-3|-|-|TRBV7-7
TGTGCTAGCAGCTCCTTGACTCCACGAAGCACAGATACGCAGTATTTT
CASSSLTPRSTDTQYF
>TRBJ2-1|TRBD2|-|TRBV7-9
TGTGCCAGCAGCTCCACCCCTAGCGGGAGGAATTACAATGAGCAGTTCTTC
CASSSTPSGRNYNEQFF
>TRBJ2-3|-|-|TRBV24-1
TGTGCCACCAGTTCCGGGAGAGTAACAGATACGCAGTATTTT
CATSSGRVTDTQYF
>TRBJ1-6|TRBD1|-|TRBV28
TGTGCCAGCATGTCCGGGACAGGCCCTAGCCACTTT
CASMSGTGPSHF
>TRBJ1-2|-|once|TRBV19
TGTGCCAGTAGTAGGGGGCTAGTCAACTATGGCTACACCTTC
CASSRGLVNYGYTF
>TRBJ2-7|-|-|TRBV5-5
TGTGCCAGCAGCTTGGGTCCAGGGTACGAGCAGTACTTC
CASSLGPGYEQYF
>TRBJ1-3|TRBD1|-|TRBV27
TGTGCCAGCAGACGGACAGGGTCTGGAAACACCATATATTTT
CASRRTGSGNTIYF
>TRBJ1-2|TRBD1|-|TRBV5-5
TGTGCCAGCAGACGAGACAGGGGGCGTGTGATTTTCGATGGCTACACCTTC
CASRRDRGRVIFDGYTF
>TRBJ1-1|-|-|TRBV6-2/TRBV6-3
TGTGCCAGCAGTAGCAACGAGGGAGCTCGAGCTTTCTTT
CASSSNEGARAFF
>TRBJ1-2|-|-|TRBV5-6
TGTGCCAGCAGCTTGGAACCAGAGGGAGTGAGTAGTTATGGCTACACCTTC
CASSLEPEGVSSYGYTF
>TRBJ1-6|-|once|TRBV6-1
TGTGCCAGCAGTGGAGGTATTACTACGAGCTCCTATAATTCACCCCTCCACTTT
CASSGGITTSSYNSPLHF
>TRBJ1-1|-|-|TRBV15
TGTGCCACCAGTGAGCTGAACACTGAAGCTTTCTTT
CATSELNTEAFF
>TRBJ1-5|-|-|TRBV20-1
TGCAGTGCTAGTTCAGGTGATCAGCCCCAGCATTTT
CSASSGDQPQHF
>TRBJ2-1|-|-|TRBV6-5
TGTGCCAGCAGTTACGGACAGCTACCCTACAATGAGCAGTTCTTC
CASSYGQLPYNEQFF
>TRBJ2-7|TRBD1|few|TRBV6-2/TRBV6-3
TGTGCCAGCAGTACCGACAGGGAGCTATACGAGCAGTACTTC
CASSTDRELYEQYF
>TRBJ2-7|TRBD2|-|TRBV4-2
TGTGCCAGCAGCCAAGATGGACTAGCGGGAGTCGAGCAGTACTTC
CASSQDGLAGVEQYF
>TRBJ2-7|TRBD2|-|TRBV6-5
TGTGCCAGCAAAAGTCAGCGGGATTCCTACGAGCAGTACTTC
CASKSQRDSYEQYF